This T cell receptor (beta chain) was retrieved from a study of T cells in Graves' hyperthyroidism and ophthalmopathy. Germline CDR1 reads SEHNR; CDR2 reads FQNEAQ (reference sequence). The CDR3 has 17 residues. The V end lost 5 bases, the J end lost 7 bases, and 26 bases lay between the germline ends. For ophthalmopathy patients, the Clinical Activity Score was at least 3 and the NOSPECS grade at least 4; duration was under 3 months. Any patient presenting with uncontrolled infection, other autoimmune disease, pregnancy or lactation was left out. Source material for PBMCs was around 10 ml fresh peripheral blood. Regions amplified from RNA transcripts were the TCR beta CDR3 regions. An initial round of RT-PCR targeting the TCR CDR3 relied on the HTBI primer set. TCRdb passed the multiplex PCR reads through MiXCR, listing each CDR3 protein once. The repertoire includes about 53,000 distinct CDR3 sequences, approximately 50% of them detected once, and around 12% sits in the top ten.

This chain connects TRBV7-9 to TRBJ2-5, with D perhaps TRBD1 (6 bases). What was sequenced was blood. The TCR comes from a woman aged 30 to 39 with Graves' ophthalmopathy. The CDR3 DNA reads as TGTGCCAGCAGCCCTGTCTCTATCTCTGGGGGCGCGGGGACCCAGTACTTC. It is translated as CASSPVSISGGAGTQYF.